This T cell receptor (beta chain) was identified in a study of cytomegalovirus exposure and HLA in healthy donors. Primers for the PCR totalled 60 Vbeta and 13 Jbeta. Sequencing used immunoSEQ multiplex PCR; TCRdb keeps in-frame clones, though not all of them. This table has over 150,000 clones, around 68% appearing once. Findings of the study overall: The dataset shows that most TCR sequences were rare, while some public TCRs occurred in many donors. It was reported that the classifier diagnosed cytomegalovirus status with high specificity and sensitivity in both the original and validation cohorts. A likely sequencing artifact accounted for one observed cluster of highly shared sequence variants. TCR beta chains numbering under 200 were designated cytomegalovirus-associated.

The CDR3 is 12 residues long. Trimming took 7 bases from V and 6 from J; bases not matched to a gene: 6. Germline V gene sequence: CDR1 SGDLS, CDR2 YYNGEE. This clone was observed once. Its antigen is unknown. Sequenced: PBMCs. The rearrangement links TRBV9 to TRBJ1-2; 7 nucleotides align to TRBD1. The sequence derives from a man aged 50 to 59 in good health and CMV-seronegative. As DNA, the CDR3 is TGTGCCAGCTTTAGCACAGGGGATGGCTACACCTTC. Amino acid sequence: CASFSTGDGYTF.